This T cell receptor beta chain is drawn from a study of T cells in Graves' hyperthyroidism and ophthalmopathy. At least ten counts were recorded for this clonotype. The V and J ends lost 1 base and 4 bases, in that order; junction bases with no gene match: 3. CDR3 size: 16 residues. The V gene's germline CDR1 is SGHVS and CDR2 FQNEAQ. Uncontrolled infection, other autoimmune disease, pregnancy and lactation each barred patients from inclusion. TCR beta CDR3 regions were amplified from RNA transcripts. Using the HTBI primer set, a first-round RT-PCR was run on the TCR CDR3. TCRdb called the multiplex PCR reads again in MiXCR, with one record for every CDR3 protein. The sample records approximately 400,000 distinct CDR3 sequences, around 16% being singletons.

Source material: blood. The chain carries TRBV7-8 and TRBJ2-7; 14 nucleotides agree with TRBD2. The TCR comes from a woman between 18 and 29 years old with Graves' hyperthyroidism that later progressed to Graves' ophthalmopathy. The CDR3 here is CASSLDGTSGRYEQYF. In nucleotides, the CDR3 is TGTGCCAGCAGCTTAGATGGGACTAGCGGGAGATACGAGCAGTACTTC.